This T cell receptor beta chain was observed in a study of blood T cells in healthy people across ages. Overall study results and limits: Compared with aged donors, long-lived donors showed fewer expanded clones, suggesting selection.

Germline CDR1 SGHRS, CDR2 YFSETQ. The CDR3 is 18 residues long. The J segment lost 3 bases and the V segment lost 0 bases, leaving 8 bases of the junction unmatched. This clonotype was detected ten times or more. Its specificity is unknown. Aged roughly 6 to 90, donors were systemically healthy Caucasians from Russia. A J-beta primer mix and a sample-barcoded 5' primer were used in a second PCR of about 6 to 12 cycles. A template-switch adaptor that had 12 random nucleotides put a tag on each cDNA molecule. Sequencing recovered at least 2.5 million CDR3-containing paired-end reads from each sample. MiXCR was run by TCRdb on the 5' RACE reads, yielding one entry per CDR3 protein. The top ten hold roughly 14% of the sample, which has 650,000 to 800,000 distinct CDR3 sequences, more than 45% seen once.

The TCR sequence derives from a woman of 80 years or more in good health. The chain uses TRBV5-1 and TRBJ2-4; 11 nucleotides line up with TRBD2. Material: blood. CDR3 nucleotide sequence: TGCGCCAGCAGCTTGGAACTAGCGGGAGTGCGGAGCAAAAACATTCAGTACTTC. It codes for CASSLELAGVRSKNIQYF.